Sequencing of this T cell receptor (beta chain) was carried out in a study of identical twins. cDNA carried unique molecular identifiers, and a universal primer site was added by template switching. TCRdb redid the calling of the 5' RACE reads with MiXCR, one entry per CDR3 protein. The sample shows under 350,000 distinct CDR3 sequences, 8.5% to 9.5% of them seen only once. The sample holds a few counts of this clonotype. The CDR3 totals 18 residues. CDR1 is DFQATT and CDR2 is SNEGSKA in the germline V gene (reference sequence). The V and J ends lost 3 bases and 4 bases, in that order; junction bases with no gene match: 16. These data also formed part of another study, on yellow fever vaccine responses in identical twins.

The source of this sequence is a woman aged 18 to 35 in good health. The chain has TRBV20-1 and TRBJ2-2; 8 bases line up with TRBD1. The sequencing input was CD8+ T cells sorted from blood. CDR3 coding DNA: TGCAGTGCTAGTCGTCCGACAGGGGCGAGGAGTCCCACCGGGGAGCTGTTTTTT. Its protein product is CSASRPTGARSPTGELFF.